This note documents a single T cell receptor beta chain sequence. Its target is unknown. The germline CDR1 and CDR2 sequences are MNHNY and SVGAGI (reference sequence). Between the trimmed V and J ends, which lost 4 bases and 6 bases, there was a span of 7 bases. This CDR3 has 11 amino acids. The primer mix had 60 Vbeta and 13 Jbeta primers. Sequencing used immunoSEQ multiplex PCR; TCRdb keeps in-frame clones, though not all of them. This table has approximately 100,000 clones, around 80% appearing once. This record belongs to a study of cytomegalovirus exposure and HLA in healthy donors. General study points: A later analysis reportedly found that, within productive TCRs, an Asian-associated ancestry cluster had fewer N-insertions than the mean observed across the approximately 700 donors. Excluded were some V segments that proved indistinguishable, including TRBV6-2 and TRBV6-3. Earlier results showed most TCR beta V segments being productive about 87% or about 30% of the time.

The source is a female donor in good health and CMV-seropositive. Source material: PBMCs. This rearrangement joins TRBV6-6 to TRBJ2-7; D uncertain. CDR3 DNA: TGTGCCAGCAGTTCCCCCCGCGAGCAGTACTTC. Residues: CASSSPREQYF.